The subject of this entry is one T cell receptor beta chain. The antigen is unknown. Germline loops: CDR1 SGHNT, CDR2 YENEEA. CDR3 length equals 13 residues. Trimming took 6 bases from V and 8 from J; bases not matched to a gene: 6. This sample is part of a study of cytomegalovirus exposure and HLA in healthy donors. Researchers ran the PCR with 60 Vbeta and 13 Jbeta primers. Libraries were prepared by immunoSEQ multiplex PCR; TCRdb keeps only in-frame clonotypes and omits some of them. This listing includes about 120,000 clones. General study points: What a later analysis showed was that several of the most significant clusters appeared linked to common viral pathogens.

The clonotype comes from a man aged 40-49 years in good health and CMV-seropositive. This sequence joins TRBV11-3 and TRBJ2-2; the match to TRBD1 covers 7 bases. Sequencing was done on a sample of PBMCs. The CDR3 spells CASSLNRGGELFF. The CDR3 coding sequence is TGTGCCAGCAGTCTCAACAGGGGAGGGGAGCTGTTTTTT.